The 13 T cell receptor beta chains presented below share a single source sample, sequenced in a study of T cells after somatic rescue of genetic block. The data were produced by immunoSEQ multiplex PCR, yet TCRdb's version contains in-frame clones alone and is incomplete. The sample lists almost 15,000 clones; about 70% were seen once. The sequenced material came from peripheral blood mononuclear cells (PBMCs). Every receptor here comes from a man aged 18 to 30.

The chain links TRBV6-1 to TRBJ2-2; 7 bases fit TRBD1. The ends lost 4 bases at V and 3 bases at J; junction bases unmatched: 8. Germline CDR1 MNHNS, CDR2 SASEGT. The CDR3 is 16 residues long. CDR3 in amino acids: CASSGQGWVDTGELFF. CDR3 in DNA: TGTGCCAGCAGTGGACAGGGATGGGTGGACACCGGGGAGCTGTTTTTT.

This clone was detected only a few times. This chain connects TRBV5-6 to TRBJ1-2; 8 nucleotides line up with TRBD1. V was clipped by 2 bases and J by 4 bases; unmatched bases: 10. Germline V lookup: CDR1 SGHDT, CDR2 YYEEEE. There are 16 residues in the CDR3. The CDR3 protein is CASSLFYHGQGYGYTF. The CDR3 nucleotides are TGTGCCAGCAGCTTATTTTACCATGGACAGGGCTATGGCTACACCTTC.

In its sample, this clone was seen once. The genes are TRBV5-1 and TRBJ2-7; the D gene is possibly TRBD1 (5 bases). The CDR3 is made up of 14 amino acids. V was pared by 4 bases and J by 2 bases, with 13 bases between. Per the germline V gene, CDR1 is SGHRS and CDR2 is YFSETQ. The CDR3 nucleotides read TGCGCCAGCAGCGCGATGACAGACCCCTACGAGCAGTACTTC. It yields the protein CASSAMTDPYEQYF.

This sequence joins TRBV11-1 and TRBJ2-5; D call uncertain. Looked up from germline, CDR1 is SGHAT and CDR2 is FQDESV (reference sequence). This CDR3 spans 14 amino acids. V shed 5 bases and J shed 5 bases, with 15 bases lying between them. Here the CDR3 DNA reads TGTGCCAGCAGCCCCTTGGTACTGGGCGAGACCCAGTACTTC. Encoded protein: CASSPLVLGETQYF.

In DNA, the CDR3 is TGTGCCATCAGTGAAAGGACAGGGCGCACTGAAGCTTTCTTT. Translation: CAISERTGRTEAFF. The J gene is TRBJ1-1, the V gene TRBV10-3; the match to TRBD1 covers 8 bases. The CDR3 totals 14 residues. J lost 4 bases, V lost 3 bases, and 4 bases had no gene match. Germline V CDR1 and CDR2: ENHRY, SYGVKD.

V usage is TRBV5-6 and J usage is TRBJ2-6, with D unclear. V lost 5 bases and J 4 bases, leaving 10 bases between the germline ends. Germline V gene sequence: CDR1 SGHDT, CDR2 YYEEEE. The CDR3 is made up of 14 amino acids. CDR3: CASSSDSGANVLTF. The CDR3 DNA reads TGTGCCAGCAGTTCCGACTCAGGGGCCAACGTCCTGACTTTC.

The genes are TRBV29-1 and TRBJ2-5, with 7 bases that match TRBD1. Germline V CDR1 and CDR2: SQVTM, ANQGSEA. V shed 3 bases and J 4 bases; nucleotides not matched to a gene: 5. The CDR3 covers 13 residues. The CDR3 here is CSVDAGGVETQYF. In DNA, the CDR3 is TGCAGCGTTGACGCAGGGGGAGTAGAGACCCAGTACTTC.

The rearrangement joins TRBV13 to TRBJ2-7; a weak D match, TRBD2 (6 bases). The CDR3 contains 12 residues. V lost 6 bases, J lost 4 bases, and 10 bases lay in between. Germline CDR1 is PRHDT and CDR2 is FYEKMQ (reference sequence). CDR3 sequence reads: CASREGFYEQYF. The CDR3 nucleotides are TGTGCCAGCAGGGAGGGGTTTTACGAGCAGTACTTC.

The chain is built from TRBV28 and TRBJ1-2; D gene uncertain. The CDR3 loop spans 11 amino acids. Trimming removed 11 bases from V and 5 bases from J, with 12 bases in between. The germline gives CDR1 MDHEN, CDR2 SYDVKM. DNA for the CDR3: TGTGCCGCGGCTACGGGGTATGGCTACACCTTC. Translation gives CAAATGYGYTF.

The chain couples TRBV6-5 to TRBJ2-2; 12 bases are shared with TRBD2. J gave up 7 bases and V 8 bases, and 5 bases lay outside the gene matches. Germline loops: CDR1 MNHEY, CDR2 SVGAGI. CDR3 length: 14 residues. The CDR3, as DNA: TGTGCCAGCTTTCTAGCGGGGGGGATCGGGGAGCTGTTTTTT. Amino acid sequence: CASFLAGGIGELFF.

The J gene is TRBJ2-1, the V gene TRBV5-6; D unresolved. The CDR3 has 16 residues. The V gene lost 2 bases and the J gene lost 0 bases, with 12 bases spanning the gap. From germline, CDR1 is SGHDT and CDR2 YYEEEE. CDR3 DNA: TGTGCCAGCAGCTTAGTTCAGAAAAGCTCCTACAATGAGCAGTTCTTC. Translated: CASSLVQKSSYNEQFF.

In this sample, this clone turned up a few times. Written as DNA, the CDR3 is TGTGCCAGTAGTATTGGCAGGAAATATGGCTACACCTTC. Translating gives CASSIGRKYGYTF. The chain combines TRBV19 with TRBJ1-2; no reliable D call. The CDR3 consists of 13 residues. V shed 3 bases and J shed 5 bases, with 10 bases lying between them. CDR1 is LNHDA, CDR2 SQIVND, per germline (reference sequence).

The chain has TRBV7-6 and TRBJ1-1, with TRBD1 matching over 8 bases. Losses at the gene ends were 5 bases for V and 4 bases for J; bases not matched to a gene: 3. This CDR3 spans 13 amino acids. The germline gives CDR1 SGHVS, CDR2 FNYEAQ. CDR3 protein: CASSRQGFTEAFF. CDR3 nucleotides: TGTGCCAGCAGCCGACAGGGGTTCACTGAAGCTTTCTTT.